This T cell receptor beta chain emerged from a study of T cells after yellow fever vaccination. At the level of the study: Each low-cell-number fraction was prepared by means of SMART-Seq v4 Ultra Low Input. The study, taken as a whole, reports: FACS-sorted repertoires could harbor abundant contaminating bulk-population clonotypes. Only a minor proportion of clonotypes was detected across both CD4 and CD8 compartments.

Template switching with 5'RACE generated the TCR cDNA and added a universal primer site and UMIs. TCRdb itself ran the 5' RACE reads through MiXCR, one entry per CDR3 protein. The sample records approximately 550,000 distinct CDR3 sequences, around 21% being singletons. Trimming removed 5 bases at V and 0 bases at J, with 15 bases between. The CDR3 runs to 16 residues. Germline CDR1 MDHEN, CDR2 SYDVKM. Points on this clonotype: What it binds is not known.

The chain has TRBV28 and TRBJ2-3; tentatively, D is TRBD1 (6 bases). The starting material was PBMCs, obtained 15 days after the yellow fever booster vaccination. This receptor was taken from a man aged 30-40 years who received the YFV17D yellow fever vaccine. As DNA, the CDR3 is TGTGCCAGCAGTCCGGACAGTCTGCGGAGCACAGATACGCAGTATTTT. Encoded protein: CASSPDSLRSTDTQYF.